These 24 T cell receptor beta chains were sequenced from one sample in a study of cytomegalovirus exposure and HLA in healthy donors. A multiplex PCR was run with 60 Vbeta primers and 13 Jbeta primers. The table came from immunoSEQ multiplex PCR; TCRdb's copy has only in-frame clones and leaves some out. The sample carries approximately 150,000 clones, roughly 80% recorded once. Sequenced: PBMCs. The receptors were gathered from a man aged 25-40 years in good health and CMV-seropositive.

The chain uses TRBV5-4 and TRBJ1-6; tentatively, D is TRBD1 (6 bases). Germline V gene sequence: CDR1 SGHNT, CDR2 YYREEE (reference sequence). V shed 4 bases and J shed 8 bases, with 16 bases lying between them. The CDR3 consists of 15 residues. The CDR3 sequence is CASSPTGQGDSPLHF. The DNA for the CDR3 is TGTGCCAGCAGCCCAACAGGGCAGGGTGATTCACCCCTCCACTTT.

This clone was found once. This chain links TRBV5-1 with TRBJ1-4; 7 bases line up with TRBD1. CDR3 length: 15 residues. Germline CDR1 and CDR2: SGHRS and YFSETQ. After removal of 3 bases from V and 3 bases from J, the junction contained 5 bases not matched to a gene. CDR3 bases: TGCGCCAGCAGCTCCGACAGGGTGGCTAATGAAAAACTGTTTTTT. Amino acids: CASSSDRVANEKLFF.

The chain couples TRBV9 to TRBJ2-7, with D tentatively TRBD1 (6 bases). The CDR3 spans 14 residues. V lost 3 bases to trimming and J lost 0 bases, with 10 bases between them. CDR1 is SGDLS and CDR2 is YYNGEE in the germline V gene. CDR3 DNA sequence: TGTGCCAGCAGCGCCCTGGACAGCTCCTACGAGCAGTACTTC. Translating gives CASSALDSSYEQYF. The complete variable domain, with remaining parts taken from reference TRBV9 and TRBJ2-7, reads DSGVTQTPKHLITATGQRVTLRCSPRSGDLSVYWYQQSLDQGLQFLIQYYNGEERAKGNILERFSAQQFPDLHSELNLSSLELGDSALYFCASSALDSSYEQYFGPGTRLTVT.

The chain employs TRBV30 and TRBJ1-2; tentatively, D is TRBD1 (6 bases). V was trimmed by 8 bases and J by 4 bases, leaving 17 bases between them. There are 13 residues in the CDR3. Germline V gene data show CDR1 as GTSNPN and CDR2 as SVGIG (reference sequence). CDR3: CAGSEGGAYGYTF. The CDR3 DNA is TGTGCCGGATCGGAGGGGGGGGCCTATGGCTACACCTTC.

The CDR3 region is CAWVRSLNSPLHF. For the CDR3, the DNA is TGTGCCTGGGTCCGAAGCCTTAATTCACCCCTCCACTTT. This sequence joins TRBV30 and TRBJ1-6; D is unresolved. Trimming removed 5 bases at V and 6 bases at J, with 11 bases between. The length of the CDR3 is 13 residues. The germline V gene has CDR1 GTSNPN and CDR2 SVGIG (reference sequence). The full variable domain, with the rest looked up from reference TRBV30 and TRBJ1-6, is SQTIHQWPATLVQPVGSPLSLECTVEGTSNPNLYWYRQAAGRGLQLLFYSVGIGQISSEVPQNLSASRPQDRQFILSSKKLLLSDSGFYLCAWVRSLNSPLHFGNGTRLTVT.

The chain links TRBV7-2 to TRBJ1-2; 10 nucleotides line up with TRBD1. There are 17 residues in the CDR3. Germline V gives CDR1 SGHTA, CDR2 FQGNSA. Germline trimming cut 1 base from V and 8 bases from J; bases unmatched to any gene: 13. CDR3: CASSLGLVGTGASGYTF. The CDR3 DNA reads as TGTGCCAGCAGCTTAGGGTTAGTGGGGACAGGGGCAAGCGGCTACACCTTC.

The V call is TRBV7-2, the J call TRBJ2-7, with TRBD1 identical over 7 bases. Germline CDR1 is SGHTA and CDR2 is FQGNSA. The CDR3 contains 13 residues. Trimming took 8 bases from V and 0 from J; bases not matched to a gene: 4. CDR3 nucleotide sequence: TGTGCCAGCGGGAACAGGGGCTCCTACGAGCAGTACTTC. It translates to CASGNRGSYEQYF. Variable domain in full (rest from reference TRBV7-2 and TRBJ2-7): GAGVSQSPSNKVTEKGKDVELRCDPISGHTALYWYRQSLGQGLEFLIYFQGNSAPDKSGLPSDRFSAERTGGSVSTLTIQRTQQEDSAVYLCASGNRGSYEQYFGPGTRLTVT.

V gene TRBV29-1 combines with J gene TRBJ2-2, with D unresolved. Germline CDR1 is SQVTM and CDR2 is ANQGSEA. The V and J ends lost 6 bases and 3 bases respectively, with 14 bases between them. The CDR3 contains 14 residues. CDR3 residues: CSVARRLDTGELFF. CDR3 DNA sequence: TGCAGCGTCGCCCGTAGACTGGACACCGGGGAGCTGTTTTTT.

The chain couples TRBV9 to TRBJ2-7, with a weak D call TRBD1 (6 bases). The length of the CDR3 is 15 residues. In germline, CDR1 is SGDLS, CDR2 YYNGEE. Trimming removed 0 bases from V and 4 bases from J, with 14 bases in between. The CDR3 bases are TGTGCCAGCAGCGTAGAAGGGGGTCTCCTTTACGAGCAGTACTTC. Its protein is CASSVEGGLLYEQYF.

The chain employs TRBV14 and TRBJ1-1; D uncertain. CDR3 length: 13 amino acids. Germline V lookup: CDR1 SGHDN, CDR2 FVKESK. Trimming removed 0 bases at V and 7 bases at J, with 9 bases between. CDR3 sequence reads: CASSQDVSNEAFF. The CDR3 coding sequence is TGTGCCAGCAGCCAAGATGTGTCCAATGAAGCTTTCTTT.

V usage is TRBV13 and J usage is TRBJ2-5; TRBD1 agrees at 7 bases. CDR3 length equals 13 residues. V was clipped by 0 bases and J by 6 bases; unmatched bases: 1. CDR1 PRHDT and CDR2 FYEKMQ come from the germline V gene (reference sequence). The CDR3 spells CASSLGRGQTQYF. The CDR3 region has the DNA TGTGCCAGCAGCTTAGGTAGGGGGCAGACCCAGTACTTC.

This clone showed up just a few times. The chain links TRBV7-9 to TRBJ1-3, with D possibly TRBD1 on 5 matching bases. From germline, CDR1 is SEHNR and CDR2 FQNEAQ (reference sequence). Trimming took 6 bases from V and 4 from J, leaving 10 bases between them. The CDR3 is made up of 13 amino acids. The CDR3 DNA sequence: TGTGCCAGCAGGCGGGACGCAGGAAACACCATATATTTT. Amino acids: CASRRDAGNTIYF.

This clone has only a few counts. This chain joins TRBV5-4 and TRBJ2-2; the match to TRBD2 covers 9 bases. In germline, CDR1 is SGHNT, CDR2 YYREEE (reference sequence). J was trimmed by 6 bases and V by 4 bases; bases with no gene match: 7. This CDR3 comprises 15 residues. The CDR3, as DNA: TGTGCCAGCAGCCCGGGGACTAGCAGTGCCGGGGAGCTGTTTTTT. Its translation is CASSPGTSSAGELFF. Together with reference TRBV5-4 and TRBJ2-2, the CDR3 gives the full variable domain: ETGVTQSPTHLIKTRGQQVTLRCSSQSGHNTVSWYQQALGQGPQFIFQYYREEENGRGNFPPRFSGLQFPNYSSELNVNALELDDSALYLCASSPGTSSAGELFFGEGSRLTVL.

This clone was detected a few times. V gene TRBV28 combines with J gene TRBJ1-2, with no clear D. Germline CDR1 MDHEN, CDR2 SYDVKM. Trimming left V 2 bases short and J 5 bases short, with 9 bases between. The CDR3 has 13 residues. The CDR3 bases are TGTGCCAGCAGTTTAAACCAAGCGTATGGCTACACCTTC. Translation: CASSLNQAYGYTF.

The V gene is TRBV5-4, the J gene TRBJ2-3; D possibly corresponds to TRBD1 (5 bases). V shed 1 base and J shed 2 bases, with 8 bases lying between them. The germline CDR1 and CDR2 sequences are SGHNT and YYREEE (reference sequence). This CDR3 spans 14 amino acids. The CDR3 protein is CASSLQGTTDTQYF. The CDR3 DNA sequence: TGTGCCAGCAGCTTGCAGGGCACCACAGATACGCAGTATTTT.

This clone was counted a single time. This sequence joins TRBV19 and TRBJ2-2; 9 bases are shared with TRBD2. Trimming took 4 bases from V and 6 from J; bases not matched to a gene: 3. This CDR3 is 14 amino acids long. Germline CDR1 reads LNHDA; CDR2 reads SQIVND (reference sequence). CDR3 sequence (DNA): TGTGCCAGTAGTAAGCGGGGGGAGGCCGGGGAGCTGTTTTTT. This translates into CASSKRGEAGELFF. Together with reference TRBV19 and TRBJ2-2, the CDR3 gives the full variable domain: DGGITQSPKYLFRKEGQNVTLSCEQNLNHDAMYWYRQDPGQGLRLIYYSQIVNDFQKGDIAEGYSVSREKKESFPLTVTSAQKNPTAFYLCASSKRGEAGELFFGEGSRLTVL.

The V call is TRBV9, the J call TRBJ2-7, with TRBD1 matching over 7 bases. Trimming took 4 bases from V and 7 from J; bases not matched to a gene: 11. This CDR3 has 14 residues. The germline V gene encodes CDR1 SGDLS and CDR2 YYNGEE. In nucleotides, the CDR3 is TGTGCCAGCAGCTCCCGGGGTGGGACAGAGGAGCAGTACTTC. Amino acid sequence: CASSSRGGTEEQYF. Full variable domain (missing parts from reference TRBV9 and TRBJ2-7): DSGVTQTPKHLITATGQRVTLRCSPRSGDLSVYWYQQSLDQGLQFLIQYYNGEERAKGNILERFSAQQFPDLHSELNLSSLELGDSALYFCASSSRGGTEEQYFGPGTRLTVT.

The genes are TRBV6-4 and TRBJ1-1, with 9 bases lining up with TRBD1. The CDR3 sequence is 19 residues long. Unmatched junction bases numbered 12, after V lost 0 bases and J lost 1 base. Germline CDR1 is MRHNA and CDR2 is SNTAGT. The CDR3 region is CASSDSYDRGFGKNTEAFF. In DNA form, the CDR3 reads TGTGCCAGCAGTGACTCGTACGACAGGGGGTTTGGAAAGAACACTGAAGCTTTCTTT.

The chain employs TRBV7-3 and TRBJ2-2; 7 positions match TRBD1. V lost 1 base to trimming and J lost 7 bases; unmatched junction nucleotides: 0. Germline assignment: CDR1 SGHTA and CDR2 FQGTGA. This CDR3 is built from 13 residues. CDR3 nucleotides: TGTGCCAGCAGCTTAAGACAGGGCGGGGAGCTGTTTTTT. This codes for CASSLRQGGELFF.

This clone was recorded a few times. The chain joins TRBV7-8 to TRBJ2-1; 13 bases map to TRBD2. Germline V gene sequence: CDR1 SGHVS, CDR2 FQNEAQ. The CDR3 loop spans 15 amino acids. With V trimmed by 5 bases and J by 4 bases, 2 bases remained unmatched. DNA for the CDR3: TGTGCCAGCAGCGTGGGACTAGCGGGGTACAATGAGCAGTTCTTC. Protein sequence: CASSVGLAGYNEQFF.

This clone has just a few counts. As DNA, the CDR3 is TGTGCCAGCAGTTACTCGGGGCGCTATAGCCAAGAGACCCAGTACTTC. Amino acid sequence: CASSYSGRYSQETQYF. The chain uses TRBV6-5 and TRBJ2-5; possibly TRBD1 for D (5 bases). The V gene lost 0 bases and the J gene lost 1 base, with 12 bases spanning the gap. The CDR3 is 16 residues long. From germline, CDR1 is MNHEY and CDR2 SVGAGI.

This chain links TRBV6-5 with TRBJ1-1, with D unclear. V lost 2 bases, J lost 6 bases, and 7 bases lay in between. The CDR3 loop spans 12 amino acids. Per the germline V gene, CDR1 is MNHEY and CDR2 is SVGAGI. The CDR3, as DNA: TGTGCCAGCAGTTACAGCGGGTCTGAAGCTTTCTTT. Its protein is CASSYSGSEAFF.

J is TRBJ2-3 and V is TRBV19; TRBD2 matches 14 bases. Germline CDR1 LNHDA, CDR2 SQIVND (reference sequence). With 5 bases clipped from V and 0 bases from J, the junction kept 4 bases outside the gene matches. The CDR3 loop spans 17 amino acids. This chain's CDR3 is CASSGTSGGASTDTQYF. In DNA form, the CDR3 reads TGTGCCAGTAGTGGGACTAGCGGGGGTGCTAGCACAGATACGCAGTATTTT.

The V call is TRBV25-1, the J call TRBJ1-2; 9 positions match TRBD1. Germline CDR1 is MGHDK and CDR2 is SYGVNS. This CDR3 spans 13 amino acids. V gave up 6 bases and J gave up 7 bases; unmatched junction bases: 6. CDR3 in amino acids: CASRPGQGTGYTF. The CDR3 nucleotides read TGTGCCAGCAGACCGGGACAGGGAACTGGCTACACCTTC.